This T cell receptor (beta chain) comes out of a study of response to subunit inactivated influenza vaccine. Study-level points and caveats: That few new T cells are recruited by each seasonal influenza vaccination was the authors' suggestion.

Germline V gene sequence: CDR1 SGHRS, CDR2 YFSETQ. Trimming removed 2 bases from V and 9 bases from J; junction bases left unmatched: 13. The length of the CDR3 is 16 residues. A remark on this clonotype: The antigen is unknown.

TCRdb independently ran MiXCR on the RT-PCR reads; one entry per CDR3 protein. This table has 860,000 or so distinct CDR3 sequences, 21% appearing once. The sequence derives from a man in his forties or fifties who received an inactivated influenza vaccine. The material sequenced was PBMCs from blood, taken roughly 5 days after vaccination. The J gene is TRBJ2-1, the V gene TRBV5-1; 8 bases fit TRBD2. For the CDR3, the DNA is TGCGCCAGCAGCTTCGGGGTCAGCGGGAGCGTGGGTGAGCAGTTCTTC. This gives the protein CASSFGVSGSVGEQFF.